Below are 16 T cell receptor beta chains sequenced from a single sample in a study of T cell responses to AZD1222 COVID-19 vaccine. Measured with immunoSEQ multiplex PCR; TCRdb has only the in-frame clones, and not every one. The sample comprises some 110,000 clones, approximately 90% of which are singletons, and around 1.7% rests with the top ten. Sequenced here: peripheral blood, sampled on day 0 of AZD1222 vaccination. The source of these receptors is an adult in good health.

The rearrangement joins TRBV30 to TRBJ2-5; 8 bases are shared with TRBD1. CDR1 is GTSNPN and CDR2 is SVGIG in the germline V gene (reference sequence). After removal of 2 bases from V and 5 bases from J, the junction contained 4 bases not matched to a gene. There are 13 residues in the CDR3. The CDR3 coding sequence is TGTGCCTGGAGTCCAAACAGGGGGGAGACCCAGTACTTC. This codes for CAWSPNRGETQYF.

This sequence joins TRBV6-4 and TRBJ2-1; 10 nucleotides match TRBD2. The CDR3 is 16 residues long. Germline assignment: CDR1 MRHNA and CDR2 SNTAGT. Losses at the gene ends were 4 bases for V and 3 bases for J; bases not matched to a gene: 6. The DNA for the CDR3 is TGTGCCAGCAGTGGCCCAGCGGGAGGGGACTACAATGAGCAGTTCTTC. The encoded protein is CASSGPAGGDYNEQFF.

V and J are TRBV7-9 and TRBJ1-2; D remains ambiguous. V was trimmed by 1 base and J by 5 bases, leaving 8 bases between them. The CDR3 sequence is 13 residues long. The germline V gene has CDR1 SEHNR and CDR2 FQNEAQ (reference sequence). The CDR3 sequence: CASSLGTYYGYTF. In DNA form, the CDR3 reads TGTGCCAGCAGCTTAGGGACGTATTATGGCTACACCTTC.

The V gene is TRBV11-3, the J gene TRBJ2-1; 11 positions agree with TRBD1. This CDR3 is built from 15 residues. Per germline, CDR1 SGHNT and CDR2 YENEEA. J lost 7 bases, V lost 6 bases, and 8 bases had no gene match. In nucleotides, the CDR3 is TGTGCCAGCAGACAGGAGGGACAGGGGGGAAATGAGCAGTTCTTC. Its translation: CASRQEGQGGNEQFF.

The chain is built from TRBV11-3 and TRBJ2-3; 8 bases line up with TRBD2. The CDR3 has 15 residues. Germline-derived CDR1 and CDR2 are SGHNT and YENEEA. After removal of 5 bases from V and 4 bases from J, the junction contained 8 bases not matched to a gene. The CDR3 protein is CASSPSGSGADTQYF. CDR3 in DNA: TGTGCCAGCAGCCCCAGCGGGAGTGGTGCAGATACGCAGTATTTT.

The chain carries TRBV2 and TRBJ1-6; possibly TRBD1 for D (5 bases). The length of the CDR3 is 14 residues. V lost 6 bases, J lost 16 bases, and 22 bases lay in between. The germline gives CDR1 SNHLY, CDR2 FYNNEI. The CDR3 loop reads CASRTLDSYSKLHF. The CDR3 nucleotides read TGTGCCAGCAGGACCCTCGACAGCTACTCTAAACTCCACTTT.

The V and J genes are TRBV7-2 and TRBJ2-1; D possibly corresponds to TRBD1 (5 bases). This CDR3 region has 14 residues. Germline values: CDR1 SGHTA, CDR2 FQGNSA. V was clipped by 5 bases and J by 7 bases, with 15 bases between them. CDR3 coding DNA: TGTGCCAGCAGCCCCGGGCCAAGGGGAAATGAGCAGTTCTTC. Translation: CASSPGPRGNEQFF.

This sequence joins TRBV7-8 and TRBJ2-1; TRBD2 matches at 7 bases. V dropped 5 bases and J dropped 6; count of bases not matched to a gene: 7. The CDR3 length is 14 residues. CDR1 SGHVS and CDR2 FQNEAQ come from the germline V gene. The CDR3: CASSPSSGTNEQFF. The CDR3 DNA reads as TGTGCCAGCAGCCCATCTAGCGGAACCAATGAGCAGTTCTTC.

V gene TRBV4-1 combines with J gene TRBJ1-6; D might be TRBD1 (5 bases). Germline V gene data show CDR1 as MGHRA and CDR2 as YSYEKL. The CDR3 loop spans 16 amino acids. V was shortened by 3 bases and J by 2 bases, with 11 bases between the two germline ends. CDR3 in amino acids: CASSHKGLTYNSPLHF. The CDR3, as DNA: TGCGCCAGCAGCCATAAGGGGCTGACCTATAATTCACCCCTCCACTTT.

The rearrangement links TRBV20-1 to TRBJ2-1; D uncertain. The germline gives CDR1 DFQATT, CDR2 SNEGSKA (reference sequence). Between the trimmed V and J ends, which lost 3 bases and 7 bases, there was a span of 13 bases. This CDR3 is built from 13 residues. The CDR3 DNA sequence: TGCAGTGCTAGTTCCCTCCGAACGAATGAGCAGTTCTTC. This codes for CSASSLRTNEQFF.

This clone was detected only a few times. This sequence joins TRBV7-2 and TRBJ2-5; 7 bases are a match to TRBD1. The CDR3 has 16 amino acids. J lost 6 bases, V lost 1 base, and 11 bases had no gene match. Looked up from germline, CDR1 is SGHTA and CDR2 is FQGNSA. The CDR3 here is CASSLDPRGGRKTQYF. CDR3 nucleotides: TGTGCCAGCAGCTTAGATCCCCGAGGGGGCCGGAAGACCCAGTACTTC.

This chain connects TRBV25-1 to TRBJ1-1; D not resolved. The CDR3 has 13 residues. Germline V gives CDR1 MGHDK, CDR2 SYGVNS. The germline V and J ends were trimmed by 6 bases and 0 bases, with 8 bases remaining between them. The CDR3 spells CASSGEMNTEAFF. CDR3 nucleotides: TGTGCCAGCAGCGGGGAGATGAACACTGAAGCTTTCTTT.

The chain uses TRBV10-3 and TRBJ2-7; no reliable D call. Germline CDR1 reads ENHRY; CDR2 reads SYGVKD. Trimming removed 5 bases at V and 1 base at J, with 6 bases between. This CDR3 region has 12 residues. CDR3 in amino acids: CAISRESYEQYF. The CDR3 nucleotides are TGTGCCATCAGTAGGGAATCCTACGAGCAGTACTTC.

This rearrangement joins TRBV6-1 to TRBJ2-2; TRBD2 is a possible D gene (6 bases). The germline V and J ends were trimmed by 0 bases and 5 bases, with 13 bases remaining between them. The CDR3 spans 16 residues. CDR1 is MNHNS and CDR2 is SASEGT in the germline V gene. This CDR3 reads CASSEAGGTRTGELFF. CDR3 DNA: TGTGCCAGCAGTGAAGCCGGCGGGACCCGAACCGGGGAGCTGTTTTTT.

This chain uses TRBV18 with TRBJ1-4, with D possibly matching TRBD1 (5 bases). V shed 2 bases and J shed 3 bases, with 10 bases lying between them. The CDR3 consists of 15 residues. In germline, CDR1 is KGHSH, CDR2 LQKENI. The CDR3 DNA is TGTGCCAGCTCACCAGGGGCGGTAGCTAATGAAAAACTGTTTTTT. Amino acid sequence: CASSPGAVANEKLFF.

V is TRBV15 and J is TRBJ2-3; D is uncertain. The CDR3 is 12 amino acids. The germline gives CDR1 LNHNV, CDR2 YYDKDF (reference sequence). V shed 0 bases and J shed 7 bases, with 5 bases lying between them. This CDR3 reads CATSRDRYTQYF. CDR3 sequence (DNA): TGTGCCACCAGCAGAGATAGATATACGCAGTATTTT.